This is a list of T cell receptor beta chains from one sample in a study of blood T cell repertoires in COVID-19. This table comes from immunoSEQ multiplex PCR, and its TCRdb copy is limited to in-frame clones, with some not included. The sample lists approximately 260,000 clones; more than 75% were seen once. What was sequenced was PBMCs or T cells enriched from blood (not recorded which). The receptor set was obtained from a woman in her 50s who had been exposed to COVID-19. The CDR3 runs from the conserved cysteine through the conserved F or W. Each record gives: V gene, D gene, J gene, CDR3 protein. The D gene is left open where the match is weak.

>TRBV18|NA|TRBJ2-7
CASLQGKGTEQYF
>TRBV6-2/TRBV6-3|NA|TRBJ1-5
CASSAFSEGSAFSNQPQHF
>TRBV6-6|NA|TRBJ1-6
CASSRGQSSYNSPLHF
>TRBV10-3|NA|TRBJ1-6
CAISTLPGPLHF
>TRBV6-5|NA|TRBJ1-2
CASSRTITNGYTF
>TRBV27|NA|TRBJ1-1
CASSLSFQGGSAFF
>TRBV6-5|TRBD2|TRBJ2-7
CASTGRVSYEQYF
>TRBV2|NA|TRBJ2-3
CASSRQVGGTDTQYF
>TRBV6-5|NA|TRBJ1-1
CASSYSGVMNTEAFF
>TRBV7-3|NA|TRBJ1-1
CASSLRQNTEAFF
>TRBV14|NA|TRBJ2-3
CASSQARRTSTDTQYF
>TRBV7-2|NA|TRBJ1-1
CASSLSTVWNTEAFF
>TRBV4-1|NA|TRBJ2-1
CASSQDQTGNEQFF
>TRBV19|NA|TRBJ1-6
CASSGSYNSPLHF
>TRBV5-1|TRBD1|TRBJ2-5
CASRRDWTGAQETQYF
>TRBV7-6|TRBD1|TRBJ2-7
CASSLEVGQASYEQYF
>TRBV27|TRBD2|TRBJ2-7
CASSLKAGGLAAYEQYF
>TRBV5-4|NA|TRBJ1-1
CASSLALLTGNTEAFF
>TRBV19|NA|TRBJ2-1
CASSIDAGASYNEQFF
>TRBV7-2|TRBD1|TRBJ1-2
CASSGQGNYGYTF
>TRBV27|NA|TRBJ1-1
CASLDTNAYGNTEAFF
>TRBV5-6|TRBD1|TRBJ1-4
CASSVGQGEEKLFF
>TRBV4-1|TRBD2|TRBJ2-5
CASSPSGRGGLETQYF
>TRBV5-4|TRBD1|TRBJ2-1
CASSSPGQGHNEQFF
>TRBV4-3|TRBD1|TRBJ2-7
CASSQGPGTGLEQYF
>TRBV5-4|NA|TRBJ2-7
CASSLDGPYGEQYF
>TRBV9|NA|TRBJ1-2
CASSPPDSYGYTF
>TRBV29-1|NA|TRBJ1-2
CSVDLQSYGYTF
>TRBV11-2|TRBD1|TRBJ2-5
CASSFWTGGRETQYF
>TRBV19|NA|TRBJ2-5
CASSISDSQTQYF
>TRBV19|NA|TRBJ2-1
CASTKTGLSYNEQFF
>TRBV6-5|NA|TRBJ1-1
CASSYSGGPAFF
>TRBV11-2|TRBD1|TRBJ1-1
CASSLLQGAGNTEAFF
>TRBV5-4|NA|TRBJ2-5
CASSPRSGQETQYF
>TRBV19|TRBD1|TRBJ1-6
CASSARTGSNSPLHF
>TRBV4-1|NA|TRBJ2-2
CASSPFSGSEAGELFF
>TRBV7-2|NA|TRBJ1-2
CASSPDSRGYTF
>TRBV2|NA|TRBJ2-3
CASGGSASSTDTQYF
>TRBV6-5|TRBD2|TRBJ2-2
CASSMGTSQTGELFF
>TRBV30|NA|TRBJ1-1
CAWGANTEAFF
>TRBV12-3/TRBV12-4|NA|TRBJ1-1
CASSLSGREAFF
>TRBV19|TRBD2|TRBJ2-7
CASSIRGGEQYF
>TRBV2|TRBD1|TRBJ2-2
CASSATGEVTGELFF
>TRBV9|NA|TRBJ1-3
CASSVDEGFLYF
>TRBV28|TRBD1|TRBJ2-7
CASTPGGGQGISYEQYF
>TRBV15|NA|TRBJ1-4
CATSRSRQDEKLFF
>TRBV7-8|TRBD2|TRBJ2-7
CASSPRTSGGYEQYF
>TRBV2|NA|TRBJ1-2
CASRLPGLATF
>TRBV29-1|NA|TRBJ1-2
CSVGTGSKGDTF
>TRBV6-5|NA|TRBJ2-1
CASTGRLDEQFF
>TRBV3-1/TRBV3-2|TRBD1|TRBJ2-1
CASSLRKGTGPNEQFF
>TRBV15|NA|TRBJ1-5
CATSRDRQGNNQPQHF
>TRBV19|NA|TRBJ2-2
CASSVTGSTGELFF
>TRBV7-2|TRBD2|TRBJ2-7
CASSPSGAPYEQYF
>TRBV6-4|NA|TRBJ1-6
CASSRDYNSPLHF
>TRBV5-1|NA|TRBJ1-2
CASSSTQANYGYTF
>TRBV12-2|NA|TRBJ1-1
CASRFRDRGLNEAFF
>TRBV6-2/TRBV6-3|TRBD1|TRBJ1-2
CASSWYPDRGSYGYTF
>TRBV9|NA|TRBJ1-2
CASSVAPGTGTGVTF